A single T cell receptor (beta chain) is shown here with its context. Its antigen target is currently unknown. Per-base quality was not reported, and no clone a single base away is much larger than it. These data belong to a study of shared clonotypes between healthy human individuals (dated by TCRdb to 2018 to 2020). Looking at the study overall: A few men and a couple of women, aged 18 to 49 years, made up the cohort. To increase sequencing depth and limit assay-specific biases, different laboratories used diverse techniques to prepare libraries and sequence TCR repertoires. Leukapheresis yielded between about 0.9 and 8.9 billion PBMCs per donor. For each donor, three plates each were used for CD4 naive and CD4 memory, two plates were used for CD8 naive, and one plate was used for CD8 memory. The study deeply sequenced blood TCR repertoires of several healthy adults to estimate repertoire size and the extent of clonotype sharing between individuals. The paper as a whole reports these results and caveats: Estimated clonotype richness was generally larger for naive than for memory subsets. Sampling was limited to blood, and TCR repertoires in tissue likely differ from TCR repertoires in blood. Compared with non-shared clonotypes, the clonotypes found in all four sorted-subset donors had higher generation probabilities. Even with the large sequencing depth, rarefaction of the sorted-subset datasets indicated that sequencing was incomplete. Pairwise subsampling indicated that sequencing depth was expected to affect the degree of clonotype sharing among donors. Because the study included only a small number of donors, the genetic and exposure-history diversity represented was limited. Across a handful of donors, about 4.5% of naive CD4, roughly 3.4% of naive CD8, 2.3% of memory CD4, and about 0.44% of memory CD8 clonotypes were shared.

Using the deep immunoSEQ assay, TCR CDR3 regions were amplified from genomic DNA by multiplex PCR. Extracted genomic DNA from each cell subset was distributed evenly across all wells of several immunoSEQ 96-well plates, and each plate was treated as a replicate. For sorted subsets, roughly 190 ng of genomic DNA, equivalent to 25,000 to 30,000 T cell genomes, went into each replicate PCR. Purified libraries were quantified with a Qubit 3.0 fluorometer, sized on a Bioanalyzer 2100, and re-quantified with the KAPA Library Quantification kit. Each immunoSEQ 96-well plate was sequenced on its own single-read 150-cycle Illumina NextSeq 550 flow cell. Per the authors' processing: The immunoSEQ output contained only junctional sequences without quality scores, so filtering could not match that applied to full-length reads. To assign V/J genes and CDR3, sequences were annotated using PyIR, a Python wrapper for IgBLAST v1.9, with IMGT germline references. Any read was removed if the V/J assignment was weak (E-value above 1e-6), the CDR3 was missing, or the read contained stop codons, out-of-frame junctions, or ambiguous translated residues. V3J clonotypes were defined as sequences sharing an identical inferred V gene, J gene, and CDR3 amino acid sequence. The percentage overlap between two repertoires was calculated by dividing the number of shared unique clonotypes by the size of the smaller repertoire. Repertoire richness was assessed with RTK rarefaction, the Chao1 estimator, and Recon v2.1 estimates of unobserved clonotypes. Generation probabilities for all TCRbeta clonotypes obtained by the gDNA method from a handful of donors were computed using OLGA. Not all clones reach the TCRdb copy of this immuneACCESS table, which keeps in-frame sequences only. Checked studies attribute under half of the gap to unresolved V genes and leave the rest unexplained. V and J calls and clone size are copied from that table; D and trimming were computed from the DNA. Here the sample has approximately 1.5 million clones; approximately 98.5% occur a single time. The ten top clones hold 0.36% of the sample.

The donors were healthy, HIV-negative adults who had no recently reported acute infections or vaccinations. Every donor was a Caucasian adult residing in Nashville, Tennessee, USA. Magnetic negative selection was used to enrich CD4+ T cells, after which naive cells were positively selected on CD45RA and the negative fraction became the memory subset. Blood was obtained by leukapheresis, after which PBMCs were separated by Ficoll-Histopaque density gradient centrifugation and cryopreserved in liquid nitrogen vapor phase. Analytical flow cytometry was used to check the purity and quantity of every magnetically sorted T cell population. Genomic DNA was isolated from each sorted fraction and quantified by UV absorbance on a Nanodrop 2000c. The CDR3 starts with the cysteine, ends with the phenylalanine, and has 14 residues. Only the CDR3 DNA is retained, 42 bases long and in frame from the first base.

The material sequenced was naive CD4+ T cells sorted from blood. This specimen's cell subset or site label, interpreted: CD45RA+ positively selected. This chain joins TRBV21-1 to TRBJ1-1. TRBV21-1 counts as a pseudogene. This sequence originates from a man aged 30 to 39 in good health. The nucleotide sequence is TGTGCCAGCAGCAAAAATCGGGAACGCGCTGAAGCTTTCTTT. Its amino acids are CASSKNRERAEAFF.